The 15 T cell receptor beta chains below were found in one sample sequenced in a study of blood T cell repertoires in COVID-19. TCRdb keeps only in-frame clones here, not all; method: immunoSEQ multiplex PCR. This sample has some 110,000 clones, with 86% found just once. The sample comprised peripheral blood. The receptors were gathered from a man between 40 and 49 years old with acute or convalescent COVID-19.

J is TRBJ1-5 and V is TRBV18; 7 nucleotides agree with TRBD1. With V trimmed by 3 bases and J by 6 bases, 11 bases remained unmatched. Per the germline V gene, CDR1 is KGHSH and CDR2 is LQKENI. The CDR3 contains 16 residues. The CDR3 DNA follows: TGTGCCAGCTCACCTATGACAGGGATTGGTAGTCAGCCCCAGCATTTT. Translated, it gives CASSPMTGIGSQPQHF.

Points on this clone: The sample has other DNA sequences that encode this CDR3 too. V is TRBV5-1 and J is TRBJ1-5; 7 bases agree with TRBD1. The CDR3 sequence is 15 residues long. The junction had 3 bases not matched to a gene; V was cut back by 0 bases and J by 3 bases. Germline CDR1 reads SGHRS; CDR2 reads YFSETQ. This chain's CDR3 is CASSLEGTVNQPQHF. The DNA of the CDR3 is TGCGCCAGCAGCTTGGAAGGGACAGTCAATCAGCCCCAGCATTTT.

The rearrangement links TRBV5-4 to TRBJ1-1; no clear D. V gave up 5 bases and J gave up 1 base, with 9 bases separating them. The CDR3 consists of 13 residues. Germline lookup yields CDR1 SGHNT and CDR2 YYREEE (reference sequence). As DNA, the CDR3 is TGTGCCAGCAGATGGGGAGGGAACACTGAAGCTTTCTTT. Protein sequence: CASRWGGNTEAFF.

The genes are TRBV6-1 and TRBJ2-3; 9 positions agree with TRBD2. CDR1 MNHNS and CDR2 SASEGT come from the germline V gene. The CDR3 length is 15 residues. The junction had 6 bases not matched to a gene; V was cut back by 2 bases and J by 6 bases. This CDR3 reads CASSELAGGLDTQYF. The CDR3 DNA is TGTGCCAGCAGTGAATTGGCGGGAGGGTTGGATACGCAGTATTTT.

The gene calls are TRBV13 and TRBJ1-2; TRBD1 matches at 8 bases. Trimming took 5 bases from V and 1 from J; bases not matched to a gene: 6. The germline V gene encodes CDR1 PRHDT and CDR2 FYEKMQ (reference sequence). This CDR3 is built from 15 residues. The CDR3 DNA sequence: TGTGCCAGCAGCCAACCAGGGGGCCATAACTATGGCTACACCTTC. It encodes CASSQPGGHNYGYTF.

The rearrangement links TRBV7-8 to TRBJ1-1, with unresolved D. The CDR3 has 13 amino acids. V lost 5 bases and J 4 bases, leaving 11 bases between the germline ends. CDR1 and CDR2 from the germline V gene are SGHVS and FQNEAQ. The CDR3 is CASSPFAGTEAFF. Here the CDR3 DNA reads TGTGCCAGCAGCCCTTTCGCCGGCACTGAAGCTTTCTTT.

V is TRBV9 and J is TRBJ2-3, with 8 bases aligning to TRBD2. This CDR3 has 16 residues. Losses at the gene ends were 0 bases for V and 3 bases for J; bases not matched to a gene: 6. Germline V CDR1 and CDR2: SGDLS, YYNGEE. The CDR3 loop is CASSVEAGAVTDTQYF. CDR3 nucleotide sequence: TGTGCCAGCAGCGTAGAAGCGGGAGCGGTTACAGATACGCAGTATTTT.

This sequence joins TRBV5-4 and TRBJ2-7; TRBD2 is a possible D gene (6 bases). V lost 0 bases and J lost 3, with 10 bases in between. The CDR3 is 14 amino acids. CDR1 and CDR2 from the germline V gene are SGHNT and YYREEE (reference sequence). CDR3 coding DNA: TGTGCCAGCAGCTTGGCGGGAGTCCACTACGAGCAGTACTTC. The encoded protein is CASSLAGVHYEQYF.

This clone was observed a few times. The chain has TRBV21-1 and TRBJ2-1; the D call in the table, TRBD1, was not verified against the DNA. TRBV21-1 is recorded as a pseudogene. This CDR3 has 16 residues. CDR3 sequence (DNA): TGTGCCAGCAGCAAAGTTAAGGGCCAGGGGAAAAGGGAGCAGTTCTTC. Translation: CASSKVKGQGKREQFF.

The rearrangement links TRBV6-1 to TRBJ2-5, with unresolved D. V was trimmed by 2 bases and J by 1 base, leaving 11 bases between them. The CDR3 runs 15 residues. The germline V gene encodes CDR1 MNHNS and CDR2 SASEGT. The CDR3 sequence is CASSENGLPQETQYF. The CDR3 nucleotides are TGTGCCAGCAGTGAAAACGGGTTACCCCAAGAGACCCAGTACTTC.

This clone was detected once. The V and J genes are TRBV3-1 (or the pseudogene TRBV3-2) and TRBJ1-1, with 11 bases identical to TRBD1. There are 13 residues in the CDR3. Germline V gene data show CDR1 as LGHDT and CDR2 as YNNKEL (reference sequence). Trimming took 4 bases from V and 8 from J; bases not matched to a gene: 3. The CDR3 reads CASSRGTGGEAFF. CDR3 DNA: TGTGCCAGCAGCCGCGGGACAGGGGGAGAAGCTTTCTTT.

This chain joins TRBV7-9 and TRBJ1-5; maybe TRBD1 (5 bases). The germline V and J ends were trimmed by 1 base and 0 bases, with 19 bases remaining between them. This CDR3 is built from 19 residues. Germline V gene data show CDR1 as SEHNR and CDR2 as FQNEAQ (reference sequence). The CDR3 loop is CASSLGGGLTENSNQPQHF. DNA of the CDR3: TGTGCCAGCAGCTTAGGGGGAGGCTTGACAGAAAATAGCAATCAGCCCCAGCATTTT.

The chain employs TRBV29-1 and TRBJ1-1; 11 positions match TRBD1. There are 13 residues in the CDR3. CDR1 and CDR2 (germline): SQVTM, ANQGSEA. Trimming took 3 bases from V and 7 from J; bases not matched to a gene: 4. The CDR3 loop reads CSVEGTGGIEAFF. Here the CDR3 DNA reads TGCAGCGTTGAGGGGACAGGGGGAATTGAAGCTTTCTTT.

The rearrangement uses TRBV2 and TRBJ2-2, with a weak D call TRBD1 (5 bases). This CDR3 comprises 14 residues. Between the trimmed V and J ends, which lost 3 bases and 6 bases, there was a span of 11 bases. Germline CDR1 reads SNHLY; CDR2 reads FYNNEI. CDR3 bases: TGTGCCAGCAGTGAGTCAGGGCGTGCCGGGGAGCTGTTTTTT. This translates into CASSESGRAGELFF.

The chain uses TRBV19 and TRBJ2-7; 10 bases are a match to TRBD2. The CDR3 is 14 amino acids. CDR1 and CDR2 (germline): LNHDA, SQIVND (reference sequence). J gave up 8 bases and V 1 base, and 5 bases lay outside the gene matches. The CDR3 here is CASSIAGLALQQYF. Written as DNA, the CDR3 is TGTGCCAGTAGTATAGCGGGACTAGCGCTTCAGCAGTACTTC.